This entry lists 11 T cell receptor beta chains sequenced from one sample in a study of PD-L1 blockade in urothelial cancer. The assay was immunoSEQ multiplex PCR, and TCRdb's table has in-frame clones only and misses some. In the table there are about 120,000 clones, less than 95% of which are singletons. Time point reported: peripheral blood 6 weeks after treatment start. The source was PBMCs, collected around atezolizumab (anti-PD-L1) treatment. These receptors originate from a man between 60 and 75 years old with urothelial cancer.

V gene TRBV9 combines with J gene TRBJ2-7, with a weak D call TRBD1 (6 bases). Between the trimmed V and J ends, which lost 0 bases and 9 bases, there was a span of 25 bases. Germline V gene sequence: CDR1 SGDLS, CDR2 YYNGEE. The CDR3 runs 17 residues. Here the CDR3 reads CASSVGIGAGAPERQYF. The CDR3 bases are TGTGCCAGCAGCGTAGGGATCGGGGCAGGGGCCCCGGAGAGGCAGTACTTC.

The chain joins TRBV4-3 to TRBJ2-7, with unresolved D. This CDR3 is built from 15 residues. Trimming took off 0 bases at V and 4 bases at J, with 13 bases between the two ends. The germline V gene has CDR1 LGHNA and CDR2 YSLEER. CDR3 nucleotides: TGCGCCAGCAGCCAAGATAGCCGAAGGTTTTACGAGCAGTACTTC. Translation: CASSQDSRRFYEQYF.

J is TRBJ1-5 and V is TRBV28; tentative D call: TRBD1 (5 bases). V was cut by 2 bases and J by 2 bases, with 10 bases left in between. CDR3 size: 15 residues. Per the germline V gene, CDR1 is MDHEN and CDR2 is SYDVKM. In DNA, the CDR3 is TGTGCCAGCAGTTTACCGGACAACCGCAATCAGCCCCAGCATTTT. It translates to CASSLPDNRNQPQHF. The whole variable domain, remainder taken from reference TRBV28 and TRBJ1-5, is DVKVTQSSRYLVKRTGEKVFLECVQDMDHENMFWYRQDPGLGLRLIYFSYDVKMKEKGDIPEGYSVSREKKERFSLILESASTNQTSMYLCASSLPDNRNQPQHFGDGTRLSIL.

The chain uses TRBV10-3 and TRBJ1-6; D is unclear. Germline assignment: CDR1 ENHRY and CDR2 SYGVKD. Between the trimmed V and J ends, which lost 2 bases and 0 bases, there was a span of 11 bases. The CDR3 totals 17 residues. CDR3 loop: CAISESSQPSYNSPLHF. CDR3 bases: TGTGCCATCAGTGAGAGTAGCCAGCCCTCCTATAATTCACCCCTCCACTTT.

The chain uses TRBV10-3 and TRBJ1-1; maybe TRBD1 (6 bases). CDR1 ENHRY and CDR2 SYGVKD come from the germline V gene. The CDR3 is 12 amino acids. V dropped 6 bases and J dropped 4 bases, with 9 bases sitting between them. Here the CDR3 reads CAISQGGTEAFF. Written as DNA, the CDR3 is TGTGCCATCAGCCAAGGGGGCACTGAAGCTTTCTTT.

The V call is TRBV19, the J call TRBJ2-4, with D possibly matching TRBD1 (7 bases). V shed 3 bases and J shed 3 bases, with 15 bases lying between them. This CDR3 spans 16 amino acids. Germline V gene data show CDR1 as LNHDA and CDR2 as SQIVND (reference sequence). CDR3 sequence (DNA): TGTGCCAGTAGTATCTCAGGGGGGCTAGGCAAAAACATTCAGTACTTC. This codes for CASSISGGLGKNIQYF.

The rearrangement uses TRBV28 and TRBJ2-7, with 10 bases aligning to TRBD1. Per the germline V gene, CDR1 is MDHEN and CDR2 is SYDVKM. The CDR3 covers 15 residues. V trimming: 1 base; J trimming: 6 bases; junction bases outside the gene matches: 6. The CDR3 nucleotides read TGTGCCAGCAGTTTATCGGACAGGGGGAAGGGCGAGCAGTACTTC. Translated: CASSLSDRGKGEQYF. The full variable domain, in which reference TRBV28 and TRBJ2-7 provide the parts outside the CDR3, is DVKVTQSSRYLVKRTGEKVFLECVQDMDHENMFWYRQDPGLGLRLIYFSYDVKMKEKGDIPEGYSVSREKKERFSLILESASTNQTSMYLCASSLSDRGKGEQYFGPGTRLTVT.

The gene calls are TRBV5-1 and TRBJ2-6; 13 bases are shared with TRBD2. Germline V gene data show CDR1 as SGHRS and CDR2 as YFSETQ. The CDR3 sequence is 22 residues long. With V trimmed by 0 bases and J by 2 bases, 14 bases remained unmatched. The DNA of the CDR3 is TGCGCCAGCAGCTTGGACACTAGCGGGAGGGCCTATGTTCTTGCTGGGGCCAACGTCCTGACTTTC. Encoded protein: CASSLDTSGRAYVLAGANVLTF. The entire variable domain, with the rest obtained from reference TRBV5-1 and TRBJ2-6, is as follows: KAGVTQTPRYLIKTRGQQVTLSCSPISGHRSVSWYQQTPGQGLQFLFEYFSETQRNKGNFPGRFSGRQFSNSRSEMNVSTLELGDSALYLCASSLDTSGRAYVLAGANVLTFGAGSRLTVL.

This chain joins TRBV6-5 and TRBJ1-2; 7 positions match TRBD1. From germline, CDR1 is MNHEY and CDR2 SVGAGI. The CDR3 has 12 amino acids. Unmatched junction bases numbered 5, after V lost 6 bases and J lost 7 bases. The CDR3 DNA reads TGTGCCAGCAGCGACCAGGGGGTTGGCTACACCTTC. Residues: CASSDQGVGYTF.

The chain carries TRBV7-2 and TRBJ2-1, with TRBD2 identical over 13 bases. Germline V CDR1 and CDR2: SGHTA, FQGNSA. Germline trimming cut 1 base from V and 7 bases from J; bases unmatched to any gene: 1. The CDR3 is 15 residues long. The CDR3 region has the DNA TGTGCCAGCAGCTTAGGGACTAGCGGGAGAAATGAGCAGTTCTTC. The encoded protein is CASSLGTSGRNEQFF.

The table lists this clone with a count of one. The rearrangement uses TRBV28 and TRBJ2-7; tentatively, D is TRBD1 (6 bases). Trimming cost V 4 bases and J 4 bases, with 17 bases left between them. The CDR3 runs to 15 residues. Germline V CDR1 and CDR2: MDHEN, SYDVKM. This CDR3 reads CASSYQGSGQYEQYF. In DNA form, the CDR3 reads TGTGCCAGCAGTTACCAGGGGTCCGGACAGTACGAGCAGTACTTC.